This T cell receptor (beta chain) is drawn from a study of siplizumab effects on memory and regulatory T cells. Study-wide background: Paired mixed lymphocyte reactions were set up, with siplizumab at approximately 1.1 ug/mL or without drug.

Each sample contributed around 1.1 x 10^5 TCR templates to the assay. The assay was immunoSEQ multiplex PCR, and TCRdb's table has in-frame clones only and misses some. The sample holds approximately 3,000 clones, around half seen once. As described, mixed lymphocyte reaction cells underwent coculture at 37°C for a duration of more than five days. Study-wide points: Naive T cells, seemingly more diverse than memory cells, seemed major alloresponse contributors.

This clone was counted only a few times. Antigen specificity is unknown. The V end lost 6 bases, the J end lost 0 bases, and 12 bases lay between the germline ends. The germline gives CDR1 SQVTM, CDR2 ANQGSEA. The CDR3 consists of 13 residues. V gene TRBV29-1 combines with J gene TRBJ2-7, with D hard to call. The TCR originated in a human donor in good health; the cells came from an allogeneic mixed lymphocyte reaction. Input material: CFSE-low (dividing) CD4+ T cells sorted from an allogeneic mixed lymphocyte reaction. The CDR3 DNA sequence: TGCAGCGTAGACACGACCAGCTCCTACGAGCAGTACTTC. It is translated as CSVDTTSSYEQYF.